This T cell receptor (beta chain) originates from a study of CD8+ T cells in alopecia areata. Study background: The tofacitinib course ran for 6 to 18 months and was followed by 6 months off drug. General study points: Having just one nonresponder leaves the connection between baseline CD8+ expansion and response unresolved. Scalp clonality and expanded CD8+ clones among the top 100 were significantly decreased by tofacitinib. Patients shared TCRs less clearly than mice did, possibly owing to HLA.

Described treatment: oral pan-JAK inhibitor, 5-10 mg twice daily. This clone was detected once. What it recognizes is unknown. As the sequencing template, cDNA was produced by extracting RNA and reverse transcribing it. TCRdb's copy holds only in-frame clones and misses some; the assay was immunoSEQ multiplex PCR. The data contain over 200,000 clones, around three fifths of them singletons. This clonotype originated in a human donor with alopecia areata. Here the sequenced sample was CD4+ T cells sorted from blood, taken at week 4, from a patient treated with tofacitinib.

As DNA, the CDR3 is TGTGCCAGCAGTGAAGCAGGACAGGGGTATGGCTACACCTTC. Translation gives CASSEAGQGYGYTF. The chain employs TRBV2 and TRBJ1-2; 9 nucleotides agree with TRBD1. Trimming took 0 bases from V and 5 from J; bases not matched to a gene: 1. The CDR3 is made up of 14 amino acids. Per germline, CDR1 SNHLY and CDR2 FYNNEI. Filled out from reference TRBV2 and TRBJ1-2, the complete variable domain reads EPEVTQTPSHQVTQMGQEVILRCVPISNHLYFYWYRQILGQKVEFLVSFYNNEISEKSEIFDDQFSVERPDGSNFTLKIRSTKLEDSAMYFCASSEAGQGYGYTFGSGTRLTVV.